A selection of T cell receptor beta chains follows, all from one sample in a study of T cells in Graves' hyperthyroidism and ophthalmopathy. TCRdb processed the multiplex PCR reads anew with MiXCR; each CDR3 protein has one entry. The sample has some 770,000 distinct CDR3 sequences; roughly 17% are singletons. The sample comprised blood. The origin of the receptors is a man in his late teens or twenties with Graves' hyperthyroidism. Each CDR3 is given with its conserved first and last residue. Each record gives: J gene, D gene, V gene, CDR3 protein. The D gene is left open where the match is weak.

>TRBJ2-7|TRBD1|TRBV9
CASSISPTGEEQYF
>TRBJ2-7|-|TRBV12-3/TRBV12-4
CASSLESGSSYEQYF
>TRBJ2-4|TRBD1|TRBV12-3/TRBV12-4
CASSAPRQGTKSIQYF
>TRBJ2-7|-|TRBV12-3/TRBV12-4
CASSFPGRPYEQYF
>TRBJ1-5|TRBD1|TRBV6-4
CASTRRGQNQPQHF
>TRBJ2-1|-|TRBV20-1
CSASETGVWYNEQFF
>TRBJ2-7|-|TRBV11-2
CASSLGQGSWEQYF
>TRBJ1-2|TRBD1|TRBV27
CASSVDRGQHYGYTF
>TRBJ2-7|TRBD2|TRBV28
CASSGGLAGVYEQYF
>TRBJ2-3|TRBD2|TRBV28
CASSSPLAAGTDTQYF
>TRBJ1-5|-|TRBV20-1
CSAVRGVSNQPQHF
>TRBJ1-1|-|TRBV27
CASSPRSPENTEAFF
>TRBJ2-2|TRBD2|TRBV27
CASSLAGGGGRALFF
>TRBJ1-2|-|TRBV27
CASSLRIRDNYGYTF
>TRBJ2-2|-|TRBV9
CASSGRSLPNTGELFF
>TRBJ2-3|TRBD1|TRBV5-1
CASSFDRGQDTQYF
>TRBJ1-5|TRBD1|TRBV20-1
CSAIHPGQGGNQPQHF
>TRBJ2-1|-|TRBV28
CASSPKDEQFF
>TRBJ2-7|-|TRBV7-2
CASSLSAGQNYEQYF
>TRBJ2-7|-|TRBV28
CASSDINSGPLYEQYF
>TRBJ2-4|-|TRBV27
CASRSWTRGKNIQYF
>TRBJ2-7|-|TRBV2
CASSLTGHYEQYF
>TRBJ2-3|-|TRBV28
CASSLATDSTDTQYF
>TRBJ1-6|-|TRBV29-1
CSARWYRAHF
>TRBJ2-3|TRBD1|TRBV12-3/TRBV12-4
CASIKDRAPDTQYF
>TRBJ2-1|-|TRBV10-3
CAISDPTSETLYNEQFF
>TRBJ2-7|TRBD2|TRBV6-5
CASSYRSGSNHEQYF
>TRBJ1-1|-|TRBV5-1
CASRYTGYTEAFF
>TRBJ2-7|TRBD2|TRBV28
CASSLKLAVTSYEQYF
>TRBJ1-1|-|TRBV2
CASSVPEGGEEAFF
>TRBJ1-2|-|TRBV29-1
CSVGVQPANYGYTF
>TRBJ2-1|-|TRBV5-1
CASSINRDEQFF
>TRBJ2-5|-|TRBV6-1
CASSPPPGRQETQYF
>TRBJ2-7|-|TRBV7-9
CASSLSGGDYEQYF
>TRBJ1-3|TRBD1|TRBV12-3/TRBV12-4
CASSWGQSSGNTIYF
>TRBJ2-7|-|TRBV3-1
CASSQVSGSSYEQYF
>TRBJ1-1|-|TRBV9
CASSAGGSGLTEAFF
>TRBJ2-1|-|TRBV7-9
CASAEGGPYEQFF
>TRBJ1-2|TRBD1|TRBV12-3/TRBV12-4
CASSSNTGTGGRGYTF
>TRBJ1-2|TRBD1|TRBV6-2/TRBV6-3
CASSPETGNNYGYTF
>TRBJ2-2|TRBD1|TRBV10-3
CAIKGQVSAGELFF
>TRBJ2-5|TRBD2|TRBV29-1
CSVEGVSGRAGETQYF
>TRBJ2-5|-|TRBV18
CASSPPALSQETQYF
>TRBJ1-1|-|TRBV7-9
CASSLLKGFTEAFF
>TRBJ2-7|-|TRBV6-1
CASRGLGTSSYEQYF
>TRBJ2-3|-|TRBV3-1
CASSQTASKTDTQYF
>TRBJ2-4|TRBD1|TRBV4-1
CASSHSGQGFIQYF
>TRBJ2-7|-|TRBV4-1
CASSQESGQTYEQYF
>TRBJ2-1|TRBD2|TRBV20-1
CSASLAGINNEQFF
>TRBJ1-5|-|TRBV7-2
CASSLSGLKPEPQHF
>TRBJ2-1|TRBD1|TRBV7-3
CASSPHRGDYNEQFF
>TRBJ1-1|TRBD1|TRBV29-1
CSVAGQTNTEAFF